The 22 T cell receptor beta chains presented below share a single source sample, sequenced in a study of T cell repertoires in cytomegalovirus infection. These receptors are not linked to any known antigen. TCRdb passed the reads through MiXCR, listing each CDR3 protein once. The repertoire holds about 130,000 distinct CDR3 sequences, with roughly a third as singletons. The source material was CD8+ T cells from cultured PBMCs, sampled from culture after CMV antigen stimulation. The origin of the receptors is a human donor in good health (CMV status not recorded). Some clones in this sample may be carry-over from other donors' samples.

This clonotype was recorded at least ten times. This chain links TRBV7-2 with TRBJ1-1; 10 bases match TRBD1. Germline CDR1 and CDR2: SGHTA and FQGNSA. J gave up 5 bases and V 1 base, and 4 bases lay outside the gene matches. The CDR3 runs 15 residues. The CDR3 nucleotides read TGTGCCAGCAGCTTAGGCAGGACAGGGGGAACTGAAGCTTTCTTT. This translates into CASSLGRTGGTEAFF.

The rearrangement joins TRBV5-5 to TRBJ2-5, with D possibly matching TRBD2 (5 bases). The ends were cut back, 4 bases at V and 5 bases at J, with 21 bases in the middle. This CDR3 spans 16 amino acids. Germline V gene sequence: CDR1 SGHKS, CDR2 YYEKEE (reference sequence). Here the CDR3 DNA reads TGTGCCAGCAGCGAATTCACGGGCCCCACGGGGGAGACCCAGTACTTC. Translation: CASSEFTGPTGETQYF.

This clonotype turned up a few times. CDR3 DNA sequence: TGTGCCAGCAGCGCCAACAGGGCTACGCAAGAGACCCAGTACTTC. Amino acid sequence: CASSANRATQETQYF. This chain uses TRBV7-9 with TRBJ2-5, with a possible D match to TRBD1 (6 bases). The CDR3 consists of 15 residues. The V end lost 5 bases, the J end lost 2 bases, and 15 bases lay between the germline ends. The germline gives CDR1 SEHNR, CDR2 FQNEAQ (reference sequence).

The chain uses TRBV27 and TRBJ2-7; TRBD2 might be the D (5 bases). Germline CDR1 MNHEY, CDR2 SMNVEV (reference sequence). V was pared by 8 bases and J by 2 bases, with 16 bases between. CDR3 length: 14 amino acids. The CDR3 protein is CASSRGFGPYEQYF. The CDR3 coding sequence is TGTGCCAGCTCCCGGGGATTTGGGCCCTACGAGCAGTACTTC.

This clonotype was picked up a small number of times. This chain's CDR3 is CSVDLGYGQPQHF. The CDR3 nucleotides read TGCAGCGTTGACCTGGGCTATGGTCAGCCCCAGCATTTT. V and J are TRBV29-1 and TRBJ1-5, with unresolved D. The CDR3 is 13 amino acids. The germline gives CDR1 SQVTM, CDR2 ANQGSEA. V was shortened by 3 bases and J by 6 bases, with 12 bases between the two germline ends.

This clonotype has ten or more counts. The DNA of the CDR3 is TGTGCCAGCAGCGCACTTAACAGGGCCCTCGTATCCTACAATGAGCAGTTCTTC. Translated, it gives CASSALNRALVSYNEQFF. The genes are TRBV7-6 and TRBJ2-1; TRBD1 might be the D (6 bases). The CDR3 is 18 amino acids. The V end was cut by 5 bases, the J end by 1 base, with 21 bases between. The germline gives CDR1 SGHVS, CDR2 FNYEAQ.

This clonotype was observed a few times. This chain uses TRBV4-1 with TRBJ1-2; 7 bases line up with TRBD1. J gave up 4 bases and V 4 bases, and 6 bases lay outside the gene matches. This CDR3 comprises 14 residues. In germline, CDR1 is MGHRA, CDR2 YSYEKL. The CDR3 sequence is CASSPTEGAYGYTF. The CDR3 nucleotides are TGCGCCAGCAGCCCTACTGAGGGGGCCTATGGCTACACCTTC.

The rearrangement joins TRBV6-6 to TRBJ1-6; D is undetermined. Deletions cut 8 bases from V and 0 bases from J, with 17 bases between. The CDR3 runs to 17 residues. The V gene's germline CDR1 is MNHNY and CDR2 SVGAGI (reference sequence). The CDR3 DNA sequence: TGTGCCAGCGAGGAGTATATTTCTAGCTCCTATAATTCACCCCTCCACTTT. Residues: CASEEYISSSYNSPLHF.

J is TRBJ2-3 and V is TRBV6-2 or TRBV6-3; 10 nucleotides agree with TRBD1. The CDR3 is 16 residues long. J was trimmed by 4 bases and V by 4 bases; bases with no gene match: 8. Germline V gene sequence: CDR1 MNHEY, CDR2 SVGEGT. CDR3 nucleotide sequence: TGTGCCAGCAGTTTCTTGCCGGGACAGGGGCCAGATACGCAGTATTTT. Encoded protein: CASSFLPGQGPDTQYF.

The chain links TRBV13 to TRBJ2-2; 7 nucleotides align to TRBD1. CDR1 is PRHDT and CDR2 is FYEKMQ in the germline V gene (reference sequence). This CDR3 has 16 amino acids. V gave up 2 bases and J gave up 7 bases; unmatched junction bases: 10. CDR3 DNA: TGTGCCAGCAGCTTACCCGGAGAGGGGGCGATCGGGGAGCTGTTTTTT. This encodes CASSLPGEGAIGELFF.

This clonotype was found a few times. This chain links TRBV2 with TRBJ2-2; no firm D call. The V gene's germline CDR1 is SNHLY and CDR2 FYNNEI. The CDR3 extends over 13 amino acids. V was cut by 5 bases and J by 5 bases, with 9 bases left in between. CDR3 sequence (DNA): TGTGCCAGCAGTATATACCGGACCGGGGAGCTGTTTTTT. It is translated as CASSIYRTGELFF.

This clonotype was picked up a small number of times. V and J are TRBV27 and TRBJ1-6; tentative D call: TRBD1 (5 bases). V was clipped by 5 bases and J by 6 bases, with 14 bases between them. CDR3 length equals 15 residues. Germline V lookup: CDR1 MNHEY, CDR2 SMNVEV (reference sequence). The DNA of the CDR3 is TGTGCCAGCAGTAAACCGGACAAGACTAATTCACCCCTCCACTTT. Translating it yields CASSKPDKTNSPLHF.

This clonotype occurred a few times. This chain links TRBV6-6 with TRBJ1-2; no firm D call. Trimming left V 4 bases short and J 0 bases short, with 18 bases between. This CDR3 region has 17 residues. Germline loops: CDR1 MNHNY, CDR2 SVGAGI (reference sequence). This CDR3 is CASSSKVNRGANYGYTF. The CDR3 nucleotides are TGTGCCAGCAGTTCCAAAGTTAACAGAGGAGCTAACTATGGCTACACCTTC.

The chain couples TRBV12-5 to TRBJ2-2; D may be TRBD1 (6 bases). The germline gives CDR1 LGHNT, CDR2 FRNRAP. The CDR3 contains 18 residues. Trimming removed 0 bases from V and 3 bases from J, with 17 bases in between. The CDR3 is CASGLVLGTTEHTGELFF. CDR3 DNA: TGTGCTAGTGGTTTGGTACTAGGGACAACTGAGCACACCGGGGAGCTGTTTTTT. Based on the CDR3 plus reference TRBV12-5 and TRBJ2-2, the full variable domain is DARVTQTPRHKVTEMGQEVTMRCQPILGHNTVFWYRQTMMQGLELLAYFRNRAPLDDSGMPKDRFSAEMPDATLATLKIQPSEPRDSAVYFCASGLVLGTTEHTGELFFGEGSRLTVL.

The sample holds a few counts of this clonotype. This chain links TRBV12-5 with TRBJ2-5, with TRBD1 matching 7 bases. Germline CDR1 reads LGHNT; CDR2 reads FRNRAP. The CDR3 spans 15 residues. V was clipped by 4 bases and J by 1 base; unmatched bases: 6. The CDR3 spells CASGWTGTVQETQYF. CDR3 bases: TGTGCTAGTGGTTGGACCGGGACAGTCCAAGAGACCCAGTACTTC. Supplemented by reference TRBV12-5 and TRBJ2-5, the full variable domain reads DARVTQTPRHKVTEMGQEVTMRCQPILGHNTVFWYRQTMMQGLELLAYFRNRAPLDDSGMPKDRFSAEMPDATLATLKIQPSEPRDSAVYFCASGWTGTVQETQYFGPGTRLLVL.

This clonotype was picked up a small number of times. The CDR3 here is CASSSPGQGPWANYGYTF. CDR3 DNA: TGTGCCAGCAGCTCGCCGGGACAGGGACCCTGGGCTAACTATGGCTACACCTTC. The chain carries TRBV7-9 and TRBJ1-2; TRBD1 agrees at 9 bases. CDR1 is SEHNR and CDR2 is FQNEAQ in the germline V gene (reference sequence). V trimming: 4 bases; J trimming: 0 bases; junction bases outside the gene matches: 12. The CDR3 has 18 residues.

This clonotype came up many times. The V and J genes are TRBV7-6 and TRBJ1-5; no clear D gene. This CDR3 contains 16 residues. Trimming shortened V by 5 bases and J by 1 base, and 15 bases separated the two germline ends. Germline values: CDR1 SGHVS, CDR2 FNYEAQ. Written as DNA, the CDR3 is TGTGCCAGCAGCCCAGGCCTTCGGGGAAGCAATCAGCCCCAGCATTTT. The encoded protein is CASSPGLRGSNQPQHF.

The sample holds many counts of this clonotype. The chain is built from TRBV7-2 and TRBJ2-3; no clear D. The CDR3 length is 15 residues. V dropped 1 base and J dropped 6 bases, with 14 bases sitting between them. Germline CDR1 is SGHTA and CDR2 is FQGNSA. CDR3 residues: CASSLGARSGDTQYF. As DNA, the CDR3 is TGTGCCAGCAGCTTAGGAGCCAGGTCGGGCGATACGCAGTATTTT.

The chain is built from TRBV5-6 and TRBJ1-4; D might be TRBD1 (5 bases). Per germline, CDR1 SGHDT and CDR2 YYEEEE. V lost 4 bases and J lost 5, with 18 bases in between. This CDR3 has 16 amino acids. The DNA for the CDR3 is TGTGCCAGCAGCGATGGGGGGGGGACGGAAAATGAAAAACTGTTTTTT. As protein: CASSDGGGTENEKLFF.

The gene calls are TRBV28 and TRBJ1-1, with 12 bases aligning to TRBD1. The V and J ends lost 6 bases and 7 bases, in that order; junction bases with no gene match: 9. This CDR3 has 15 residues. Germline V CDR1 and CDR2: MDHEN, SYDVKM. DNA of the CDR3: TGTGCCAGCAGCTCCGCCGGGACAGGGGGCTTTGAAGCTTTCTTT. It specifies CASSSAGTGGFEAFF.

This clonotype was counted many times. In DNA, the CDR3 is TGTGCCAGCAGCGCATTTGAAGGGGACACCATATATTTT. Residues: CASSAFEGDTIYF. This chain links TRBV7-6 with TRBJ1-3; maybe TRBD1 (5 bases). The germline CDR1 and CDR2 sequences are SGHVS and FNYEAQ. CDR3 size: 13 residues. V shed 5 bases and J shed 8 bases, with 13 bases lying between them.

V usage is TRBV28 and J usage is TRBJ1-3; no clear D. V dropped 6 bases and J dropped 0 bases, with 9 bases sitting between them. This CDR3 has 14 residues. Germline V gene sequence: CDR1 MDHEN, CDR2 SYDVKM. CDR3: CASRSGNSGNTIYF. The CDR3 region has the DNA TGTGCCAGCAGGAGCGGGAACTCTGGAAACACCATATATTTT.